These 26 T cell receptor beta chains share one sample of origin, sequenced in a study of blood T cell repertoires in COVID-19. Method: immunoSEQ multiplex PCR; TCRdb's copy keeps in-frame clones and lacks some. The table shows tens of thousands of clones, with 89% occurring only once. Source material: peripheral blood. The source of these receptors is an older man with active or convalescent COVID-19.

This clone was seen once. J is TRBJ1-2 and V is TRBV7-8, with unresolved D. The germline V gene encodes CDR1 SGHVS and CDR2 FQNEAQ. This CDR3 comprises 14 residues. Trimming took 7 bases from V and 1 from J, leaving 13 bases between them. The CDR3 loop is CASTPLSVNYGYTF. The CDR3 DNA reads as TGTGCCAGCACTCCACTATCTGTTAACTATGGCTACACCTTC. Full variable domain (missing parts from reference TRBV7-8 and TRBJ1-2): GAGVSQSPRYKVAKRGQDVALRCDPISGHVSLFWYQQALGQGPEFLTYFQNEAQLDKSGLPSDRFFAERPEGSVSTLKIQRTQQEDSAVYLCASTPLSVNYGYTFGSGTRLTVV.

J is TRBJ1-5 and V is TRBV24-1, with no clear D. Looked up from germline, CDR1 is KGHDR and CDR2 is SFDVKD. V was pared by 2 bases and J by 0 bases, with 10 bases between. The CDR3 contains 16 residues. The CDR3 sequence: CATSDSSKDSNQPQHF. DNA for the CDR3: TGTGCCACCAGTGATTCCTCTAAAGATAGCAATCAGCCCCAGCATTTT.

The chain recombines TRBV5-1 with TRBJ2-2; 10 bases line up with TRBD1. V lost 4 bases to trimming and J lost 3 bases; unmatched junction nucleotides: 3. The CDR3 length is 15 residues. Per germline, CDR1 SGHRS and CDR2 YFSETQ. The CDR3: CASSRDRGDTGELFF. CDR3 DNA: TGCGCCAGCAGCCGGGACAGGGGAGACACCGGGGAGCTGTTTTTT.

V usage is TRBV6-2 or TRBV6-3 and J usage is TRBJ2-7; weak D call: TRBD2 (5 bases). Germline CDR1 and CDR2: MNHEY and SVGEGT. With 0 bases removed from V and 6 bases from J, the gap between germline ends came to 12 bases. The CDR3 runs to 14 residues. CDR3 in DNA: TGTGCCAGCAGTTACTCGTACGGGATGCGCGAGCAGTACTTC. This translates into CASSYSYGMREQYF.

This rearrangement joins TRBV13 to TRBJ2-1; 9 positions agree with TRBD2. Trimming cost V 4 bases and J 3 bases; bases outside gene matches: 10. This CDR3 comprises 17 residues. Germline V lookup: CDR1 PRHDT, CDR2 FYEKMQ (reference sequence). CDR3 in amino acids: CASSSTAAGGRYNEQFF. The CDR3 DNA sequence: TGTGCCAGCAGCTCCACGGCTGCGGGGGGGCGCTACAATGAGCAGTTCTTC.

This chain uses TRBV18 with TRBJ1-5; 12 nucleotides agree with TRBD1. The CDR3 length is 15 residues. Germline V gene data show CDR1 as KGHSH and CDR2 as LQKENI. The V segment lost 6 bases and the J segment 6 bases; nucleotides outside the gene matches: 6. CDR3 sequence (DNA): TGTGCCAGCTCCCAGGGACAGGGGGCCGGTCAGCCCCAGCATTTT. Translating gives CASSQGQGAGQPQHF. Using reference TRBV18 and TRBJ1-5 for the parts outside the CDR3, the full variable domain is NAGVMQNPRHLVRRRGQEARLRCSPMKGHSHVYWYRQLPEEGLKFMVYLQKENIIDESGMPKERFSAEFPKEGPSILRIQQVVRGDSAAYFCASSQGQGAGQPQHFGDGTRLSIL.

This chain joins TRBV5-4 and TRBJ2-5, with 11 bases lining up with TRBD1. Per the germline V gene, CDR1 is SGHNT and CDR2 is YYREEE (reference sequence). The CDR3 is 15 amino acids. J lost 5 bases, V lost 3 bases, and 6 bases had no gene match. CDR3 bases: TGTGCCAGCAGCTACGGACAGGGGGCGGGCGAGACCCAGTACTTC. It specifies CASSYGQGAGETQYF.

CDR3 DNA: TGTGCCACCAGCAGAGACGCGCTCGGCTACACCTTC. Translated: CATSRDALGYTF. This chain connects TRBV15 to TRBJ1-2, with unresolved D. The V end lost 0 bases, the J end lost 8 bases, and 7 bases lay between the germline ends. CDR1 and CDR2 from the germline V gene are LNHNV and YYDKDF (reference sequence). The CDR3 runs 12 residues.

This clone was counted only a few times. The gene calls are TRBV5-4 and TRBJ2-1, with TRBD1 identical over 7 bases. CDR1 and CDR2 (germline): SGHNT, YYREEE (reference sequence). The CDR3 length is 15 residues. Losses at the gene ends were 4 bases for V and 4 bases for J; bases not matched to a gene: 8. CDR3 loop: CASSAQGSWYNEQFF. The CDR3, as DNA: TGTGCCAGCAGCGCACAGGGGTCGTGGTACAATGAGCAGTTCTTC.

The chain carries TRBV6-5 and TRBJ2-5, with D possibly TRBD2 on 6 matching bases. Germline CDR1 and CDR2: MNHEY and SVGAGI. The CDR3 has 14 amino acids. V was cut by 0 bases and J by 5 bases, with 10 bases left in between. The CDR3 nucleotides are TGTGCCAGCAGTTACTCGACGGGGGTCGAGACCCAGTACTTC. Protein: CASSYSTGVETQYF.

The chain joins TRBV4-1 to TRBJ2-1; D may be TRBD2 (5 bases). In germline, CDR1 is MGHRA, CDR2 YSYEKL. This CDR3 contains 16 residues. The V and J ends lost 4 bases and 4 bases respectively, with 17 bases between them. The chain's CDR3 is CASSLTAAGEYNEQFF. DNA of the CDR3: TGCGCCAGCAGCCTGACCGCCGCGGGTGAATACAATGAGCAGTTCTTC.

This chain joins TRBV20-1 and TRBJ2-5, with D perhaps TRBD1 (6 bases). V gave up 3 bases and J gave up 2 bases, with 13 bases separating them. This CDR3 spans 14 amino acids. The V gene's germline CDR1 is DFQATT and CDR2 SNEGSKA (reference sequence). CDR3 DNA: TGCAGTGCTAGTCAGGGGACCAATCAAGAGACCCAGTACTTC. This translates into CSASQGTNQETQYF.

This clone was detected once. J is TRBJ2-7 and V is TRBV12-3 or TRBV12-4, with 7 positions matching TRBD1. The V and J ends lost 7 bases and 5 bases, in that order; junction bases with no gene match: 5. CDR3 length: 12 amino acids. CDR3 sequence: CASTQDRDEQYF. The CDR3 DNA reads as TGTGCCAGCACCCAAGACAGGGACGAGCAGTACTTC.

The chain couples TRBV2 to TRBJ1-6, with TRBD1 as a possible D gene (6 bases). Per germline, CDR1 SNHLY and CDR2 FYNNEI. V was shortened by 6 bases and J by 6 bases, with 15 bases between the two germline ends. There are 15 residues in the CDR3. The CDR3 loop reads CASSPSGAINSPLHF. The DNA for the CDR3 is TGTGCCAGCAGCCCTTCAGGGGCAATTAATTCACCCCTCCACTTT.

The chain links TRBV6-4 to TRBJ2-3; 16 nucleotides line up with TRBD2. Losses at the gene ends were 3 bases for V and 4 bases for J; bases not matched to a gene: 1. The germline gives CDR1 MRHNA, CDR2 SNTAGT. The CDR3 totals 16 residues. CDR3 residues: CASSEGLAGGPDTQYF. CDR3 DNA sequence: TGTGCCAGCAGTGAGGGACTAGCGGGGGGGCCAGATACGCAGTATTTT.

V is TRBV6-5 and J is TRBJ1-6, with TRBD1 matching over 9 bases. This CDR3 has 15 residues. V lost 6 bases, J lost 6 bases, and 6 bases stayed unmatched. CDR1 and CDR2 (germline): MNHEY, SVGAGI. The CDR3 here is CASRRPGQGNSPLHF. CDR3 DNA sequence: TGTGCCAGCAGACGACCGGGACAGGGTAATTCACCCCTCCACTTT.

The V and J genes are TRBV6-2 or TRBV6-3 and TRBJ1-1; 7 nucleotides match TRBD1. The V gene end was trimmed by 6 bases and the J gene end by 4 bases; junction bases not matched to a gene: 5. This CDR3 is 13 amino acids long. Germline CDR1 reads MNHEY; CDR2 reads SVGEGT. The DNA for the CDR3 is TGTGCCAGCAGCAATTCAGGGGGCACTGAAGCTTTCTTT. Its translation: CASSNSGGTEAFF.

The V and J genes are TRBV28 and TRBJ1-2; D not resolved. Germline V gene lookup returns CDR1 MDHEN and CDR2 SYDVKM. The CDR3 is 14 residues long. Trimming took off 3 bases at V and 2 bases at J, with 10 bases between the two ends. CDR3 nucleotide sequence: TGTGCCAGCAGTTTGGTACCGAGGAACTATGGCTACACCTTC. Amino acid sequence: CASSLVPRNYGYTF.

This clone was picked up one time. V is TRBV6-6 and J is TRBJ2-2; perhaps TRBD2 as D (5 bases). With 6 bases removed from V and 7 bases from J, the gap between germline ends came to 18 bases. The CDR3 covers 15 residues. Germline lookup yields CDR1 MNHNY and CDR2 SVGAGI (reference sequence). CDR3 amino acids: CASRPSGERIGELFF. DNA of the CDR3: TGTGCCAGCAGGCCGAGTGGGGAGAGGATCGGGGAGCTGTTTTTT.

The gene calls are TRBV7-8 and TRBJ2-1, with TRBD1 matching 10 bases. The V gene's germline CDR1 is SGHVS and CDR2 FQNEAQ. The CDR3 covers 14 residues. The junction had 6 bases not matched to a gene; V was cut back by 5 bases and J by 8 bases. The CDR3 coding sequence is TGTGCCAGCAGCCCCGATGGACAGGGGGATGAGCAGTTCTTC. Its protein product is CASSPDGQGDEQFF.

The chain links TRBV5-4 to TRBJ1-2; D not resolved. The CDR3 covers 12 residues. CDR1 SGHNT and CDR2 YYREEE come from the germline V gene (reference sequence). Deletions cut 4 bases from V and 2 bases from J, with 6 bases between. CDR3 bases: TGTGCCAGCAGCACAGCCAACTATGGCTACACCTTC. Translating it yields CASSTANYGYTF.

The V and J genes are TRBV19 and TRBJ1-2; D uncertain. Germline V gene data show CDR1 as LNHDA and CDR2 as SQIVND (reference sequence). Trimming cost V 4 bases and J 2 bases, with 14 bases left between them. There are 15 residues in the CDR3. The CDR3 bases are TGTGCCAGTAGTAACCCTTACCGGGAGAACTATGGCTACACCTTC. Amino acids: CASSNPYRENYGYTF.

This chain connects TRBV9 to TRBJ1-2; possible D gene TRBD1, 5 bases. The CDR3 extends over 15 amino acids. V lost 0 bases and J 3 bases, leaving 12 bases between the germline ends. Germline CDR1 SGDLS, CDR2 YYNGEE. The CDR3 DNA reads as TGTGCCAGCAGCGTAGCGTTTGGAGGGGACTATGGCTACACCTTC. This translates into CASSVAFGGDYGYTF.

This sequence joins TRBV4-1 and TRBJ1-5; D is unresolved. In germline, CDR1 is MGHRA, CDR2 YSYEKL. The CDR3 consists of 14 residues. The V end lost 4 bases, the J end lost 0 bases, and 7 bases lay between the germline ends. The CDR3 DNA reads TGCGCCAGCAGCCCTGGGCATAGCAATCAGCCCCAGCATTTT. Translating it yields CASSPGHSNQPQHF.

The DNA of the CDR3 is TGTGCCAGCTCACCTTTTCGACAGGTTAACACCGGGGAGCTGTTTTTT. It yields the protein CASSPFRQVNTGELFF. This chain links TRBV18 with TRBJ2-2; perhaps TRBD1 as D (6 bases). The germline V gene encodes CDR1 KGHSH and CDR2 LQKENI. V was pared by 3 bases and J by 2 bases, with 13 bases between. This CDR3 comprises 16 residues.

The chain is built from TRBV24-1 and TRBJ2-1; 9 bases agree with TRBD1. The CDR3 is 16 amino acids. V gave up 3 bases and J gave up 5 bases; unmatched junction bases: 7. CDR1 is KGHDR, CDR2 SFDVKD, per germline. The CDR3 DNA reads TGTGCCACCAGTGATCCGGGACAGGGAAAGAACAATGAGCAGTTCTTC. It translates to CATSDPGQGKNNEQFF.